A single TCR beta chain is shown here with its context. What it recognizes is unknown. These data are taken from a study of T cells in Graves' hyperthyroidism and ophthalmopathy. Germline V gene data show CDR1 as SNHLY and CDR2 as FYNNEI. The CDR3 has 14 amino acids. V lost 4 bases, J lost 2 bases, and 8 bases lay in between. Study outcomes and limitations: A 13 V-J signature model discriminated ophthalmopathy versus stable hyperthyroidism.

RNA transcripts yielded amplified TCR beta CDR3 regions. Carried out on the TCR CDR3, a first-round RT-PCR used the HTBI primer set. TCRdb redid the calling of the multiplex PCR reads with MiXCR, one entry per CDR3 protein. The data hold around 760,000 distinct CDR3 sequences, with 35% observed a single time. The specimen was blood. This chain joins TRBV2 and TRBJ2-2, with unresolved D. This TCR derives from a woman aged 40 to 50 with Graves' hyperthyroidism. The CDR3 DNA reads TGTGCCAGCAGTGTGGGCTATAACACCGGGGAGCTGTTTTTT. Translating it yields CASSVGYNTGELFF.